These 9 T cell receptor beta chains were sequenced from one sample in a study of Ad26.COV2.S vaccination and SARS-CoV-2 variants. Treatment given: 15 to 20 received Ad26.COV2.S at low or high dose, single or two shots; 5 received placebo; per-sample allocation not given. Sampling occurred on day 63 after the first vaccine or placebo injection. Profiled with immunoSEQ multiplex PCR; TCRdb holds only in-frame clones, not every one. The sample consists of 410,000 or so clones, 80% to 95% of them appearing once. The sample consisted of peripheral blood, taken in a trial of Ad26.COV2.S vaccine versus placebo. The receptors come from a person between 18 and 59 years old who received the Ad26.COV2.S COVID-19 vaccine or a placebo.

V usage is TRBV6-5 and J usage is TRBJ2-5; D may be TRBD2 (6 bases). The germline V gene encodes CDR1 MNHEY and CDR2 SVGAGI. The CDR3 contains 15 residues. V was pared by 0 bases and J by 5 bases, with 13 bases between. CDR3 DNA: TGTGCCAGCAGTTACTCCGCGGGGCCCGAGGAGACCCAGTACTTC. Its translation: CASSYSAGPEETQYF.

This chain joins TRBV29-1 and TRBJ2-1; 7 bases map to TRBD2. Germline CDR1 SQVTM, CDR2 ANQGSEA. V gave up 3 bases and J gave up 3 bases; unmatched junction bases: 2. The length of the CDR3 is 13 residues. CDR3 residues: CSVERELYNEQFF. In nucleotides, the CDR3 is TGCAGCGTTGAGCGGGAGCTCTACAATGAGCAGTTCTTC.

The chain is built from TRBV18 and TRBJ2-5, with no clear D. The CDR3 sequence is 13 residues long. V lost 1 base and J 5 bases, leaving 8 bases between the germline ends. The germline V gene has CDR1 KGHSH and CDR2 LQKENI. The CDR3 DNA reads TGTGCCAGCTCACCACGGGTAGGCGAGACCCAGTACTTC. Encoded protein: CASSPRVGETQYF.

V usage is TRBV6-5 and J usage is TRBJ2-3; 13 positions agree with TRBD2. Germline V gives CDR1 MNHEY, CDR2 SVGAGI. V was clipped by 0 bases and J by 4 bases; unmatched bases: 1. The CDR3 sequence is 16 residues long. The CDR3 DNA sequence: TGTGCCAGCAGTTACTCTGGACTAGCGGGAGCAGATACGCAGTATTTT. This codes for CASSYSGLAGADTQYF.

The chain recombines TRBV6-1 with TRBJ1-1; D gene uncertain. Germline loops: CDR1 MNHNS, CDR2 SASEGT. Trimming removed 2 bases from V and 4 bases from J, with 17 bases in between. The CDR3 sequence is 16 residues long. The CDR3 loop reads CASSEHEGLVATEAFF. The CDR3 region has the DNA TGTGCCAGCAGTGAACATGAGGGCTTGGTGGCCACTGAAGCTTTCTTT.

The chain carries TRBV28 and TRBJ2-1; no firm D call. CDR1 and CDR2 from the germline V gene are MDHEN and SYDVKM. Deletions cut 6 bases from V and 8 bases from J, with 8 bases between. The CDR3 spans 11 residues. The CDR3 sequence is CASSPLHEQFF. The CDR3 DNA is TGTGCCAGCAGCCCTCTGCATGAGCAGTTCTTC.

This clone was seen a single time. The CDR3: CASSARGQGSYEQYF. The CDR3 bases are TGTGCCAGCAGCGCGAGAGGACAGGGCTCCTACGAGCAGTACTTC. The chain couples TRBV9 to TRBJ2-7; TRBD1 agrees at 8 bases. The germline gives CDR1 SGDLS, CDR2 YYNGEE. The V and J ends lost 3 bases and 0 bases, in that order; junction bases with no gene match: 5. CDR3 length: 15 amino acids.

This clone was seen a handful of times. This chain connects TRBV19 to TRBJ2-7; the match to TRBD1 covers 9 bases. The V gene end was trimmed by 5 bases and the J gene end by 7 bases; junction bases not matched to a gene: 6. The CDR3 has 13 amino acids. The germline CDR1 and CDR2 sequences are LNHDA and SQIVND (reference sequence). CDR3 loop: CASSQGQGGEQYF. CDR3 bases: TGTGCCAGTAGTCAGGGACAGGGCGGGGAGCAGTACTTC.

This rearrangement joins TRBV18 to TRBJ1-4, with TRBD1 identical over 8 bases. Germline V gene data show CDR1 as KGHSH and CDR2 as LQKENI. The CDR3 sequence is 15 residues long. V dropped 2 bases and J dropped 5; count of bases not matched to a gene: 4. CDR3 loop: CASSPRTGINEKLFF. CDR3 nucleotide sequence: TGTGCCAGCTCACCAAGGACAGGGATAAATGAAAAACTGTTTTTT. The whole variable domain, remainder taken from reference TRBV18 and TRBJ1-4, is NAGVMQNPRHLVRRRGQEARLRCSPMKGHSHVYWYRQLPEEGLKFMVYLQKENIIDESGMPKERFSAEFPKEGPSILRIQQVVRGDSAAYFCASSPRTGINEKLFFGSGTQLSVL.